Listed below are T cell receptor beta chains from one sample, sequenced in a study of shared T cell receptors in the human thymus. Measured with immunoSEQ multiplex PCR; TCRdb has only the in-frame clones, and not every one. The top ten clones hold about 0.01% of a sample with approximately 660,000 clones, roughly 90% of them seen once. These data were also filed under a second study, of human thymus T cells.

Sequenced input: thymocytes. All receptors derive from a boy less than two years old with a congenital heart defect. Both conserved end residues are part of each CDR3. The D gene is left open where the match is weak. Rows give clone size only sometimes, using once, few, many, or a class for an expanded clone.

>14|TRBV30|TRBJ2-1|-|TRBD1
CAWNRGLGYNEQFF
TGTGCCTGGAACAGGGGGCTGGGATACAATGAGCAGTTCTTC
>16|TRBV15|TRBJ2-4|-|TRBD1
CATSPPGQAPKNIQYF
TGTGCCACCAGTCCCCCTGGACAGGCCCCAAAAAACATTCAGTACTTC
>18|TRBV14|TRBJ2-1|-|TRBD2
CASSLKRTSGFSYNEQFF
TGTGCCAGCAGTCTCAAGCGGACTAGCGGGTTTTCCTACAATGAGCAGTTCTTC
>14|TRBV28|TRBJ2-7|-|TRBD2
CASSSRLAPYEQYF
TGTGCCAGCAGTTCTCGACTAGCGCCCTACGAGCAGTACTTC
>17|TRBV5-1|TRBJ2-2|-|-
CASSFEWRGRVTGELFF
TGCGCCAGCAGCTTCGAGTGGCGGGGGCGCGTCACCGGGGAGCTGTTTTTT
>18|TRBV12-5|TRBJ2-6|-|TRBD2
CASGPGLAGGAGANVLTF
TGTGCTAGTGGCCCAGGACTAGCGGGAGGCGCTGGGGCCAACGTCCTGACTTTC
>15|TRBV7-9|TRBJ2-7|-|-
CASSLARGGIHEQYF
TGTGCCAGCAGCTTAGCTCGGGGAGGAATCCACGAGCAGTACTTC
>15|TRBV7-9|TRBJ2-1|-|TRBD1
CASSLRGQHWDEQFF
TGTGCCAGCAGCTTGAGGGGGCAACACTGGGATGAGCAGTTCTTC
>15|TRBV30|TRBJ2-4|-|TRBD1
CAWSPRGLAKNIQYF
TGTGCCTGGAGCCCCAGGGGGCTTGCCAAAAACATTCAGTACTTC
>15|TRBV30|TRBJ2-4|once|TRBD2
CAWSGISPRGDIQYF
TGTGCCTGGAGTGGTATCAGCCCCCGGGGGGACATTCAGTACTTC
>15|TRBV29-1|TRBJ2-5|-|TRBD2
CSVDGIAGNQETQYF
TGCAGCGTTGATGGGATAGCGGGGAACCAAGAGACCCAGTACTTC
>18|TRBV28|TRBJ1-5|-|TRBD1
CASSLFLPNRGRIQPQHF
TGTGCCAGCAGTTTATTCTTACCAAACAGGGGCAGGATTCAGCCCCAGCATTTT
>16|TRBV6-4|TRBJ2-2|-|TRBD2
CASSETSNPNTGELFF
TGTGCCAGCAGTGAGACTAGCAACCCGAACACCGGGGAGCTGTTTTTT
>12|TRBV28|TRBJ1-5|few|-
CAEAAGWQPQHF
TGTGCCGAAGCCGCGGGGTGGCAGCCCCAGCATTTT
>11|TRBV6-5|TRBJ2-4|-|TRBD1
CASSTGQVGYF
TGTGCCAGCAGTACCGGACAGGTGGGGTACTTC
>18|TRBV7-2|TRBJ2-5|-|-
CASSLSRASQGIQETQYF
TGTGCCAGCAGCCTCTCGAGGGCTAGCCAGGGGATACAAGAGACCCAGTACTTC
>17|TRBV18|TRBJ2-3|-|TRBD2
CASSHWTSGPSTDTQYF
TGTGCCAGCTCACACTGGACTAGCGGGCCTAGCACAGATACGCAGTATTTT
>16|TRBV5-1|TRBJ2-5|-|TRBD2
CASSPRTSGSTETQYF
TGCGCCAGCAGCCCGAGGACTAGCGGGAGTACAGAGACCCAGTACTTC
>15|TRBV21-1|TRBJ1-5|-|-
CASSNEGTPNQPQHF
TGTGCCAGCAGCAACGAGGGCACTCCAAATCAGCCCCAGCATTTT
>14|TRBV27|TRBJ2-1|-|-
CASSLLVALGEQFF
TGTGCCAGCAGTTTATTGGTAGCGCTCGGTGAGCAGTTCTTC
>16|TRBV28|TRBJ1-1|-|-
CASSLAPGGTGTEAFF
TGTGCCAGCAGTTTAGCACCGGGGGGGACGGGCACTGAAGCTTTCTTT
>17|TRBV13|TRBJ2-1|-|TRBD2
CASSLGPPGTSDNEQFF
TGTGCCAGCAGCTTAGGCCCCCCCGGGACTAGCGACAATGAGCAGTTCTTC
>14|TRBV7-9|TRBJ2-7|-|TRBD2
CASSAGLAGAEQYF
TGTGCCAGCAGCGCCGGACTAGCGGGAGCCGAGCAGTACTTC
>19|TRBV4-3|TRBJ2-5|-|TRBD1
CASSQEGDRDPSQEGAQYF
TGCGCCAGCAGCCAAGAGGGGGACAGGGACCCCTCCCAAGAGGGAGCCCAGTACTTC
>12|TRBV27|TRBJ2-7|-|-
CASRQAPYEQYF
TGTGCCTCCCGGCAGGCCCCTTACGAGCAGTACTTC
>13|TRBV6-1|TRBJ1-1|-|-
CASRNMEGGEAFF
TGTGCCAGCAGGAACATGGAGGGTGGAGAAGCTTTCTTT
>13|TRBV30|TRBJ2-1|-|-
CAWTSDPYNEQFF
TGTGCCTGGACCAGCGACCCCTACAATGAGCAGTTCTTC
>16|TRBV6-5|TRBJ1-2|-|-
CASSYSNVGAIAGYTF
TGTGCCAGCAGTTACTCGAATGTGGGGGCGATAGCTGGCTACACCTTC
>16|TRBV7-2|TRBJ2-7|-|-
CASTTRRRRSSYEQYF
TGTGCCAGCACCACCCGGAGGCGCCGAAGCTCCTACGAGCAGTACTTC
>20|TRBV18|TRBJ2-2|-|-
CASSPERGPGSNTGTGELFF
TGTGCCAGCTCACCAGAGCGTGGCCCGGGTTCGAATACAGGGACCGGGGAGCTGTTTTTT
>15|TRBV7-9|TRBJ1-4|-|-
CASSLVGPGGEKLFF
TGTGCCAGCAGCTTAGTGGGCCCGGGGGGGGAAAAACTGTTTTTT
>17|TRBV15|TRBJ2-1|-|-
CATSRGPLSQRSNEQFF
TGTGCCACCAGCAGAGGGCCCCTATCCCAGAGGTCCAATGAGCAGTTCTTC
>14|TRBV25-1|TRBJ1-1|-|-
CASSDPGENTEAFF
TGTGCCAGCAGTGACCCCGGGGAGAACACTGAAGCTTTCTTT
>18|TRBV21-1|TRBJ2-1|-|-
CASSKGVFGQGGGGEQFF
TGTGCCAGCAGCAAAGGGGTATTTGGACAGGGGGGTGGTGGTGAGCAGTTCTTC
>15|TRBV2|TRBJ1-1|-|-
CASRPPQGMVTEAFF
TGTGCCAGCAGGCCCCCTCAGGGGATGGTCACTGAAGCTTTCTTT
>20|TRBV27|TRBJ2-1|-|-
CASSPYPPFGGKTNHNEQFF
TGTGCCAGCAGTCCCTATCCTCCTTTTGGCGGGAAAACTAACCACAATGAGCAGTTCTTC
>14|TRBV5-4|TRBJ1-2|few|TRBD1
CASSLAGGDGGYTF
TGTGCCAGCAGCTTGGCAGGGGGAGACGGTGGCTACACCTTC
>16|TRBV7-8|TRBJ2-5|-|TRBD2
CASSLRLGGSEETQYF
TGTGCCAGCAGCTTACGACTCGGCGGGAGTGAGGAGACCCAGTACTTC
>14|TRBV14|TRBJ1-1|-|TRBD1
CASSQNRGRWAAFF
TGTGCCAGCAGCCAAAACAGGGGGCGATGGGCGGCTTTCTTT
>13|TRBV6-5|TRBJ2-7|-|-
CASSWPGKDEQYF
TGTGCCAGCAGTTGGCCAGGGAAGGACGAGCAGTACTTC
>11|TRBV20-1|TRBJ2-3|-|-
CSAEGADTQYF
TGCAGTGCGGAAGGGGCAGATACGCAGTATTTT